The clone carrying this T cell receptor (beta chain) was seen ten or more times. The antigen remains undetermined. The entry originates in a study of CD8 T cells in ankylosing spondylitis. Study conclusions and caveats: Reports say disease-linked clones showed up significantly more in matched ankylosing spondylitis synovial fluid. Typical of ankylosing spondylitis blood, it appeared, was a TCR beta motif of under 10 highly homologous variants.

Using quantitative 5'-RACE with molecular barcodes, the authors made TCR beta libraries. TCRdb re-called the 5' RACE reads through MiXCR, storing one row per CDR3 protein. The sample contains 200,000 to 300,000 distinct CDR3 sequences, 7.5% to 9% of which appear only once. The germline V gene has CDR1 DFQATT and CDR2 SNEGSKA (reference sequence). The CDR3 covers 14 residues. Trimming took 0 bases from V and 4 from J, leaving 10 bases between them. Sequences were obtained from blood, either unsorted or a sorted T cell fraction (not recorded which). The clonotype originates from a male donor with ankylosing spondylitis or in good health (not recorded which). V usage is TRBV20-1 and J usage is TRBJ1-5; D gene ambiguous. In nucleotides, the CDR3 is TGCAGTGCTAGAGATTCGCGGACGAATCAGCCCCAGCATTTT. This codes for CSARDSRTNQPQHF.